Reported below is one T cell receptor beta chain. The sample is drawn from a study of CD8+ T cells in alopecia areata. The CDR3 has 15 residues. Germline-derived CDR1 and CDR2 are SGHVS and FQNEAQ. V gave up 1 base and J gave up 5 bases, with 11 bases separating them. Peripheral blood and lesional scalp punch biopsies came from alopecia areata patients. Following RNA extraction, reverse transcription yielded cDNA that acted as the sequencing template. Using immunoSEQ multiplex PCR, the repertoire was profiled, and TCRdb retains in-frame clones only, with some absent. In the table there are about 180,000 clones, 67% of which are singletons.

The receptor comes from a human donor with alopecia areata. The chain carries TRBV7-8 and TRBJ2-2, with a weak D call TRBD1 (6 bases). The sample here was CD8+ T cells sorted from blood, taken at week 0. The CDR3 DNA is TGTGCCAGCAGCTTAGTAGTGGGGGCGACCGGGGAGCTGTTTTTT. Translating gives CASSLVVGATGELFF.